Listed below are T cell receptor beta chains from one sample, sequenced in a study of neoadjuvant anti-PD-1 for oral cavity cancer. Repertoires were generated with immunoSEQ multiplex PCR, while TCRdb's copy carries only in-frame clones and drops some. This table has roughly 5,800 clones, approximately 60% appearing once. Sequences were derived from tumor tissue, sampled after nivolumab (anti-PD-1) treatment. Every receptor here comes from a person aged 40 to 85 with oral cavity squamous cell carcinoma. Each CDR3 is given with its conserved first and last residue. Each record gives: clone size, V gene, D gene, J gene, CDR3 protein, CDR3 DNA. The D gene is left open where the match is weak. Size tells how often a clone was seen (once, few, many) or the class of an expanded clone, and some rows leave it out.

>.|TRBV5-4|.|TRBJ2-7
CASSLVGSSYEQYF
TGTGCCAGCAGCTTGGTAGGCAGCTCCTACGAGCAGTACTTC
>once|TRBV7-2|.|TRBJ1-1
CASSSGIPEAFF
TGTGCCAGCAGCTCAGGGATTCCTGAAGCTTTCTTT
>.|TRBV2|.|TRBJ1-4
CASMGLFNEKLFF
TGTGCCAGCATGGGACTCTTCAATGAAAAACTGTTTTTT
>.|TRBV5-1|TRBD1|TRBJ1-2
CASSIGTATLYGYTF
TGCGCCAGCAGCATCGGGACAGCGACCCTCTATGGCTACACCTTC
>few|TRBV19|TRBD1|TRBJ2-2
CASSAQQGTTGELFF
TGTGCCAGTAGTGCCCAACAGGGGACAACCGGGGAGCTGTTTTTT
>.|TRBV5-1|.|TRBJ1-4
CASSLDPPGEKLFF
TGCGCCAGCAGCTTGGATCCGCCGGGTGAAAAACTGTTTTTT
>few|TRBV5-5|.|TRBJ1-6
CASSPSALRSYNSPLHF
TGTGCCAGCAGCCCTTCGGCCCTTAGGTCCTATAATTCACCCCTCCACTTT
>.|TRBV28|.|TRBJ1-5
CASSGVQGKGNQPQHF
TGTGCCAGCAGTGGGGTACAGGGAAAGGGCAATCAGCCCCAGCATTTT
>few|TRBV9|.|TRBJ1-2
CASSSRGEGGYTF
TGTGCCAGCAGCTCCCGGGGGGAGGGTGGCTACACCTTC
>.|TRBV29-1|.|TRBJ1-1
CSDGHYTEAFF
TGCAGCGACGGACATTACACTGAAGCTTTCTTT
>.|TRBV2|.|TRBJ1-2
CASSGYGFYGYTF
TGTGCCAGCAGTGGGTACGGCTTCTATGGCTACACCTTC
>.|TRBV7-2|TRBD1|TRBJ2-2
CASTTGAREVVTGELFF
TGTGCCAGCACGACAGGGGCAAGGGAAGTCGTCACCGGGGAGCTGTTTTTT
>.|TRBV7-2|TRBD1|TRBJ1-5
CASSLTGNQPQHF
TGTGCCAGCAGCTTGACAGGGAATCAGCCCCAGCATTTT
>.|TRBV5-4|.|TRBJ2-5
CASSFTGSETQYF
TGTGCCAGCAGTTTCACAGGGTCAGAGACCCAGTACTTC
>.|TRBV2|.|TRBJ1-2
CASSPSATDYYGYTF
TGTGCCAGCAGTCCTAGCGCGACAGATTACTATGGCTACACCTTC
>.|TRBV6-6|.|TRBJ1-1
CASSYPQNLKNTEAFF
TGTGCCAGCAGTTACCCCCAAAACCTCAAGAACACTGAAGCTTTCTTT
>few|TRBV11-2|.|TRBJ2-3
CASSFQAERTDTQYF
TGTGCCAGCAGCTTCCAAGCGGAACGCACAGATACGCAGTATTTT
>.|TRBV6-1|TRBD1|TRBJ2-1
CASRLQGGHNEQFF
TGTGCCAGCAGATTACAGGGGGGCCACAATGAGCAGTTCTTC
>.|TRBV10-1|.|TRBJ1-2
CASSVDSYGYTF
TGCGCCAGCAGTGTTGACAGTTATGGCTACACCTTC
>few|TRBV7-6|.|TRBJ2-2
CASSLASNTGELFF
TGTGCCAGCAGCTTAGCGTCGAACACCGGGGAGCTGTTTTTT
>.|TRBV27|.|TRBJ2-5
CASSPRFHLGTQYF
TGTGCCAGCAGTCCCCGGTTCCATCTGGGGACCCAGTACTTC
>.|TRBV18|TRBD1|TRBJ2-7
CASSHPGQGYEQYF
TGTGCCAGCTCGCATCCGGGACAGGGCTACGAGCAGTACTTC
>.|TRBV6-4|TRBD1|TRBJ1-4
CASSGQGEDEKLFF
TGTGCCAGCAGTGGGCAGGGGGAGGATGAAAAACTGTTTTTT
>.|TRBV4-1|.|TRBJ2-3
CASSQKGLGVGWDTQYF
TGCGCCAGCAGCCAAAAGGGGTTGGGTGTGGGGTGGGATACGCAGTATTTT
>.|TRBV14|TRBD1|TRBJ2-1
CASSQAWDRKPNNEQFF
TGTGCCAGCAGCCAAGCTTGGGACAGGAAGCCTAACAATGAGCAGTTCTTC
>.|TRBV29-1|.|TRBJ2-7
CSVGKRQGRAYEQYF
TGCAGCGTTGGGAAAAGACAAGGAAGGGCCTACGAGCAGTACTTC
>few|TRBV27|.|TRBJ1-6
CASSFQPYNSPLHF
TGTGCCAGCAGTTTCCAGCCTTATAATTCACCCCTCCACTTT
>once|TRBV18|TRBD1|TRBJ2-3
CASSKTGQGGFTDTQYF
TGTGCCAGCTCCAAAACCGGACAGGGGGGATTCACAGATACGCAGTATTTT
>.|TRBV7-8|.|TRBJ2-5
CASSSDMYQETQYF
TGTGCCAGCAGCTCGGACATGTACCAAGAGACCCAGTACTTC
>.|TRBV9|TRBD1|TRBJ1-1
CASSVGGGANTEAFF
TGTGCCAGCAGCGTAGGAGGGGGCGCGAACACTGAAGCTTTCTTT
>.|TRBV7-9|.|TRBJ2-5
CASSPLGDVGTQYF
TGTGCCAGCAGCCCCCTCGGGGATGTGGGGACCCAGTACTTC